Shown below are 17 T cell receptor beta chains from a single sample sequenced in a study of persistence of HIV-infected CD4 T cells (dated by TCRdb to about 2020). The label giving this sample's treatment or condition can be read as: suppressive antiretroviral therapy. Lysates of CMV-infected fibroblasts at 10 ug/mL were used to stimulate the cells. CD4+ T cells that responded were sorted based on upregulation of both CD40 ligand and CD69. These receptors' antigens are unknown. The immunoSEQ hsTCRB assay version 4 in survey mode was used to sequence TCRbeta repertoires from genomic DNA. TCRdb re-hosts the immuneACCESS table, in-frame sequences only. Its copies lack some clones; in the studies checked, an unresolved V gene accounts for under half of them, and the cause for the rest is not known. The sample table shows approximately 12,000 clones, and more than 70% are seen once. In total, the top ten clones hold about 18% of the sample.

The specimen was CD4+ T cells sorted from PBMCs after 18-hour stimulation, collected from a patient who received antiretroviral therapy. This specimen's cell subset or site label, interpreted: CD40L+CD69+ CD4 T cells responding to CMV lysate. All receptors come from an adult man with HIV who was CMV-seropositive.

This chain links TRBV19 with TRBJ2-5, with D perhaps assigned TRBD1 or TRBD2 (5 bases each). This CDR3 is 11 amino acids long. Deletions cut 3 bases from V and 6 bases from J, with 5 bases between. Germline-derived CDR1 and CDR2 are LNHDA and SQIVND (reference sequence). CDR3 region: CASSMGQTQYF. Written as DNA, the CDR3 is TGTGCCAGTAGTATGGGACAGACCCAGTACTTC.

By proportion, this clone is medium-sized. The chain carries TRBV5-1 and TRBJ2-3; 14 positions match TRBD2. In germline, CDR1 is SGHRS, CDR2 YFSETQ. Unmatched junction bases numbered 10, after V lost 5 bases and J lost 5 bases. The CDR3 extends over 17 amino acids. DNA of the CDR3: TGCGCCAGCAGGAATGGACATGGACTAGCGGGGGGAGATACGCAGTATTTT. This gives the protein CASRNGHGLAGGDTQYF.

A few counts support this clone. This chain connects TRBV18 to TRBJ2-7; maybe TRBD1 (5 bases). V gave up 3 bases and J gave up 0 bases, with 12 bases separating them. In germline, CDR1 is KGHSH, CDR2 LQKENI. This CDR3 comprises 15 residues. The CDR3 reads CASSPTVGSSYEQYF. The CDR3 DNA reads TGTGCCAGCTCACCGACAGTGGGCAGCTCCTACGAGCAGTACTTC.

CDR3 in DNA: TGTGCCAGCAGCGCCGGGAGACCCACAGATACGCAGTATTTT. Residues: CASSAGRPTDTQYF. This chain uses TRBV6-5 with TRBJ2-3, with a weak D call TRBD2 (6 bases). Trimming cost V 6 bases and J 2 bases, with 12 bases left between them. The length of the CDR3 is 14 residues. Germline V gene sequence: CDR1 MNHEY, CDR2 SVGAGI.

V and J are TRBV19 and TRBJ2-2; 10 bases align to TRBD2. CDR3 length: 17 residues. Germline V gene data show CDR1 as LNHDA and CDR2 as SQIVND (reference sequence). V dropped 6 bases and J dropped 2; count of bases not matched to a gene: 9. CDR3 in DNA: TGTGCCAGTAGCCCTTTAGGACTAGCGGATAACACCGGGGAGCTGTTTTTT. Amino acids: CASSPLGLADNTGELFF.

This clone is categorized as large (0.1 to 1%). CDR3 loop: CASYGEVRGYGYTF. Written as DNA, the CDR3 is TGTGCCAGCTATGGGGAAGTGAGGGGGTATGGCTACACCTTC. The chain carries TRBV28 and TRBJ1-2, with a tentative D call TRBD1 (6 bases). This CDR3 is 14 amino acids long. V was trimmed by 8 bases and J by 5 bases, leaving 18 bases between them. Germline V gene sequence: CDR1 MDHEN, CDR2 SYDVKM.

This clone came up once. The CDR3: CASSQEASGEYEQYF. CDR3 nucleotides: TGTGCCAGCAGCCAAGAGGCTAGCGGAGAGTACGAGCAGTACTTC. The chain combines TRBV14 with TRBJ2-7; 7 nucleotides agree with TRBD2. In germline, CDR1 is SGHDN, CDR2 FVKESK. There are 15 residues in the CDR3. Trimming at V came to 0 bases and at J to 4 bases, leaving 6 bases not matched to a gene.

This clone turned up a few times. The chain links TRBV3-1 (or the pseudogene TRBV3-2) to TRBJ2-1, with 8 bases fitting TRBD1. V gave up 0 bases and J gave up 2 bases; unmatched junction bases: 6. This CDR3 spans 17 amino acids. CDR1 LGHDT and CDR2 YNNKEL come from the germline V gene (reference sequence). CDR3 bases: TGTGCCAGCAGCCAAGATGCAGGGACAGGAACCTACAATGAGCAGTTCTTC. It specifies CASSQDAGTGTYNEQFF.

The V call is TRBV6-6, the J call TRBJ1-5; D possibly corresponds to TRBD1 (5 bases). CDR3 length: 15 amino acids. Trimming shortened V by 4 bases and J by 0 bases, and 10 bases separated the two germline ends. Germline V gives CDR1 MNHNY, CDR2 SVGAGI (reference sequence). Written as DNA, the CDR3 is TGTGCCAGCAGTTTAGAGGGGCTTAGCAATCAGCCCCAGCATTTT. The encoded protein is CASSLEGLSNQPQHF.

The CDR3 spells CASRSDPGTSYEQYF. The CDR3 DNA follows: TGTGCCAGCAGGTCAGACCCAGGGACCTCCTACGAGCAGTACTTC. The gene calls are TRBV7-2 and TRBJ2-7; TRBD1 or TRBD2 may be the D gene (5 bases each). Germline CDR1 reads SGHTA; CDR2 reads FQGNSA. Trimming shortened V by 6 bases and J by 0 bases, and 15 bases separated the two germline ends. The CDR3 is 15 residues long.

The chain carries TRBV2 and TRBJ1-6; D perhaps matches TRBD1 (5 bases). Looked up from germline, CDR1 is SNHLY and CDR2 is FYNNEI. This CDR3 has 15 amino acids. Trimming cost V 6 bases and J 14 bases, with 23 bases left between them. This CDR3 reads CASRIRGVMGLALHF. CDR3 bases: TGTGCCAGCAGGATCCGGGGGGTTATGGGTTTAGCCCTCCACTTT.

The chain has TRBV6-1 and TRBJ1-3, with 8 positions matching TRBD1. The V segment lost 2 bases and the J segment 0 bases; nucleotides outside the gene matches: 3. This CDR3 is built from 16 residues. Germline CDR1 is MNHNS and CDR2 is SASEGT. The CDR3 sequence is CASSESGGHSGNTIYF. The CDR3, as DNA: TGTGCCAGCAGTGAATCAGGGGGCCACTCTGGAAACACCATATATTTT.

The rearrangement links TRBV11-3 to TRBJ1-3; D is unresolved. Germline assignment: CDR1 SGHNT and CDR2 YENEEA. The CDR3 is 14 amino acids. Between the trimmed V and J ends, which lost 5 bases and 0 bases, there was a span of 8 bases. CDR3 protein: CASSPGGSGNTIYF. As DNA, the CDR3 is TGTGCCAGCAGCCCCGGCGGCTCTGGAAACACCATATATTTT.

The chain employs TRBV12-5 and TRBJ2-1; 13 positions agree with TRBD2. Germline V gene lookup returns CDR1 LGHNT and CDR2 FRNRAP. The CDR3 covers 19 residues. With 1 base clipped from V and 0 bases from J, the junction kept 6 bases outside the gene matches. The CDR3 nucleotides read TGTGCTAGTGGTTTGGCCGGACTAGCGGGGGCCCGCTCCTACAATGAGCAGTTCTTC. Protein product: CASGLAGLAGARSYNEQFF.

The chain employs TRBV3-1 (or the pseudogene TRBV3-2) and TRBJ1-5, with a weak D call TRBD1 (6 bases). The V gene lost 2 bases and the J gene lost 6 bases, with 11 bases spanning the gap. This CDR3 spans 14 amino acids. From germline, CDR1 is LGHDT and CDR2 YNNKEL (reference sequence). Written as DNA, the CDR3 is TGTGCCAGCAGCCAAAACTTCAGGGGTCAGCCCCAGCATTTT. It yields the protein CASSQNFRGQPQHF.

This clone was recorded only once. The V and J genes are TRBV2 and TRBJ1-2; D gene unclear. The CDR3 runs to 13 residues. V dropped 6 bases and J dropped 8 bases, with 16 bases sitting between them. CDR1 and CDR2 from the germline V gene are SNHLY and FYNNEI. CDR3 nucleotides: TGTGCCAGCAGAACAAGGGAGGCGGGCGGCTACACCTTC. Encoded protein: CASRTREAGGYTF.

The V gene is TRBV7-3, the J gene TRBJ2-3, with D possibly called TRBD1 or TRBD2 (5 bases each). V was pared by 1 base and J by 1 base, with 9 bases between. Germline CDR1 and CDR2: SGHTA and FQGTGA. This CDR3 is built from 15 residues. The CDR3 DNA reads as TGTGCCAGCAGCTTAAATCCGGGGCGCACAGATACGCAGTATTTT. It translates to CASSLNPGRTDTQYF.